The 27 T cell receptor beta chains reported below all come from one sample, sequenced in a study of cytomegalovirus exposure and HLA in healthy donors. The repertoire was sequenced with immunoSEQ multiplex PCR; TCRdb's copy has only in-frame clones and lacks some. The table includes some 350,000 clones, approximately 86% detected once. Sequencing input: PBMCs. These receptors all stem from a woman aged 25 to 39 in good health and CMV-seropositive.

The rearrangement uses TRBV23-1 and TRBJ2-5, with D tentatively TRBD2 (5 bases). TRBV23-1 is annotated as an ORF whose role is uncertain. The CDR3 spans 17 residues. The V end lost 5 bases, the J end lost 2 bases, and 21 bases lay between the germline ends. CDR3 DNA: TGCGCCAGCAGTTTCCAAGACCCGGGCGGAGGACAAGAGACCCAGTACTTC. Translated, it gives CASSFQDPGGGQETQYF.

The genes are TRBV7-2 and TRBJ2-7; D call uncertain. CDR1 is SGHTA and CDR2 is FQGNSA in the germline V gene. The CDR3 is 14 residues long. V dropped 1 base and J dropped 0 bases, with 7 bases sitting between them. The CDR3 nucleotides are TGTGCCAGCAGCTTAGTCGGTTACTCCTACGAGCAGTACTTC. Its protein is CASSLVGYSYEQYF.

This clone turned up a few times. The V and J genes are TRBV29-1 and TRBJ1-1; TRBD1 matches 10 bases. The length of the CDR3 is 13 residues. The J segment lost 4 bases and the V segment lost 6 bases, leaving 5 bases of the junction unmatched. CDR1 is SQVTM, CDR2 ANQGSEA, per germline. The DNA of the CDR3 is TGCAGCGTGTCGACAGGGGGCGGCACTGAAGCTTTCTTT. Protein product: CSVSTGGGTEAFF.

The rearrangement joins TRBV7-8 to TRBJ2-7, with 7 nucleotides matching TRBD1. Trimming took 6 bases from V and 3 from J; bases not matched to a gene: 11. Looked up from germline, CDR1 is SGHVS and CDR2 is FQNEAQ. The CDR3 totals 15 residues. The CDR3 reads CASRTTGARLYEQYF. CDR3 nucleotides: TGTGCCAGCAGAACCACAGGGGCCCGCCTCTACGAGCAGTACTTC.

The gene calls are TRBV25-1 and TRBJ2-5; tentatively, D is TRBD1 (6 bases). Germline loops: CDR1 MGHDK, CDR2 SYGVNS. This CDR3 spans 14 amino acids. The V end was cut by 5 bases, the J end by 4 bases, with 14 bases between. The CDR3, as DNA: TGTGCCAGCAGTTTTGGGGGCGCGCGAGAGACCCAGTACTTC. Its protein is CASSFGGARETQYF. Drawing the rest from reference TRBV25-1 and TRBJ2-5, the complete variable domain is EADIYQTPRYLVIGTGKKITLECSQTMGHDKMYWYQQDPGMELHLIHYSYGVNSTEKGDLSSESTVSRIRTEHFPLTLESARPSHTSQYLCASSFGGARETQYFGPGTRLLVL.

V gene TRBV19 combines with J gene TRBJ1-5; 7 bases are a match to TRBD1. CDR3 length: 16 amino acids. V lost 3 bases, J lost 5 bases, and 10 bases stayed unmatched. Germline loops: CDR1 LNHDA, CDR2 SQIVND (reference sequence). The DNA for the CDR3 is TGTGCCAGTAGTATGAGGGGACAGAGGTTTGATCAGCCCCAGCATTTT. It is translated as CASSMRGQRFDQPQHF. Filled out from reference TRBV19 and TRBJ1-5, the complete variable domain reads DGGITQSPKYLFRKEGQNVTLSCEQNLNHDAMYWYRQDPGQGLRLIYYSQIVNDFQKGDIAEGYSVSREKKESFPLTVTSAQKNPTAFYLCASSMRGQRFDQPQHFGDGTRLSIL.

V and J are TRBV6-7 and TRBJ2-7; 7 nucleotides align to TRBD2. TRBV6-7 qualifies as an ORF whose function is uncertain. V was clipped by 2 bases and J by 4 bases; unmatched bases: 14. The CDR3 sequence is 17 residues long. The CDR3 loop is CASSYAAPGLIVYEQYF. CDR3 in DNA: TGTGCCAGCAGTTACGCAGCCCCGGGACTAATAGTATACGAGCAGTACTTC.

This clone was observed a single time. The chain carries TRBV11-2 and TRBJ2-7, with D unresolved. V was pared by 1 base and J by 6 bases, with 10 bases between. Germline CDR1 reads SGHAT; CDR2 reads FQNNGV. This CDR3 is built from 13 residues. CDR3 bases: TGTGCCAGCAGCTTAGCGATAGTCGGCGAGCAGTACTTC. Residues: CASSLAIVGEQYF.

The chain carries TRBV5-6 and TRBJ1-2; 7 nucleotides line up with TRBD1. The CDR3 contains 13 residues. V dropped 4 bases and J dropped 4; count of bases not matched to a gene: 4. Per the germline V gene, CDR1 is SGHDT and CDR2 is YYEEEE. CDR3 amino acids: CASSPGQIYGYTF. In DNA, the CDR3 is TGTGCCAGCAGCCCGGGACAGATCTATGGCTACACCTTC.

The chain joins TRBV6-1 to TRBJ2-7, with 7 bases aligning to TRBD1. Trimming at V came to 5 bases and at J to 7 bases, leaving 8 bases not matched to a gene. The germline V gene has CDR1 MNHNS and CDR2 SASEGT. CDR3 length equals 13 residues. The CDR3 reads CASSRRQGSEQYF. The DNA of the CDR3 is TGTGCCAGCAGTCGCCGACAGGGTTCGGAGCAGTACTTC.

This chain connects TRBV5-4 to TRBJ1-2; TRBD1 might be the D (5 bases). V was cut by 0 bases and J by 4 bases, with 13 bases left in between. The CDR3 loop spans 15 amino acids. Per the germline V gene, CDR1 is SGHNT and CDR2 is YYREEE (reference sequence). CDR3 sequence reads: CASSLAGTGAYGYTF. In DNA form, the CDR3 reads TGTGCCAGCAGCTTGGCCGGGACTGGGGCCTATGGCTACACCTTC.

This clone was observed once. The chain has TRBV5-4 and TRBJ2-5; D may match TRBD1 or TRBD2 (5 bases each). CDR3 length: 14 amino acids. Trimming left V 0 bases short and J 4 bases short, with 10 bases between. CDR1 and CDR2 (germline): SGHNT, YYREEE (reference sequence). In DNA form, the CDR3 reads TGTGCCAGCAGCTTGGATCAGGGAGCAGAGACCCAGTACTTC. This gives the protein CASSLDQGAETQYF. The full variable domain, completed using reference TRBV5-4 and TRBJ2-5, is ETGVTQSPTHLIKTRGQQVTLRCSSQSGHNTVSWYQQALGQGPQFIFQYYREEENGRGNFPPRFSGLQFPNYSSELNVNALELDDSALYLCASSLDQGAETQYFGPGTRLLVL.

Regarding this clone: The same CDR3 also results from other DNA sequences found in this sample. The rearrangement links TRBV28 to TRBJ1-2; 7 bases align to TRBD1. CDR1 and CDR2 (germline): MDHEN, SYDVKM. The CDR3 contains 13 residues. V lost 6 bases, J lost 2 bases, and 3 bases stayed unmatched. For the CDR3, the DNA is TGTGCCAGCAGACTGACAGGGAACTATGGCTACACCTTC. As protein: CASRLTGNYGYTF.

The chain joins TRBV30 to TRBJ2-2, with D perhaps being TRBD1 or TRBD2 (5 bases each). This CDR3 is 14 amino acids long. CDR1 and CDR2 from the germline V gene are GTSNPN and SVGIG (reference sequence). With 5 bases removed from V and 3 bases from J, the gap between germline ends came to 13 bases. CDR3 sequence reads: CAWRYGAYTGELFF. CDR3 in DNA: TGTGCCTGGCGGTACGGGGCCTACACCGGGGAGCTGTTTTTT.

This rearrangement joins TRBV10-3 to TRBJ1-2; D unclear. This CDR3 has 14 amino acids. CDR1 is ENHRY and CDR2 is SYGVKD in the germline V gene. The V end lost 4 bases, the J end lost 0 bases, and 9 bases lay between the germline ends. CDR3 coding DNA: TGTGCCATCAGTGGAGTCTCAGCTAACTATGGCTACACCTTC. It yields the protein CAISGVSANYGYTF.

The chain joins TRBV7-2 to TRBJ2-3; D ambiguous. Trimming left V 5 bases short and J 6 bases short, with 6 bases between. The germline CDR1 and CDR2 sequences are SGHTA and FQGNSA. The CDR3 runs 11 residues. DNA of the CDR3: TGTGCCAGCAGCCCCCTTGATACGCAGTATTTT. It specifies CASSPLDTQYF.

The chain links TRBV29-1 to TRBJ2-2, with 8 nucleotides matching TRBD1. The germline V gene encodes CDR1 SQVTM and CDR2 ANQGSEA. This CDR3 has 14 residues. V shed 7 bases and J 1 base; nucleotides not matched to a gene: 5. The CDR3 sequence: CSGTGTGNTGELFF. The CDR3 coding sequence is TGCAGCGGCACCGGGACAGGGAACACCGGGGAGCTGTTTTTT.

This clone was seen a handful of times. The chain carries TRBV30 and TRBJ1-1, with D hard to call. V was shortened by 0 bases and J by 7 bases, with 9 bases between the two germline ends. Germline V gene lookup returns CDR1 GTSNPN and CDR2 SVGIG (reference sequence). The CDR3 contains 12 residues. Here the CDR3 DNA reads TGTGCCTGGAGTGTAGGGCCAGGTGAAGCTTTCTTT. Its protein is CAWSVGPGEAFF.

This chain uses TRBV29-1 with TRBJ2-1; D is possibly TRBD1 or TRBD2 (6 bases each). The CDR3 loop spans 15 amino acids. In germline, CDR1 is SQVTM, CDR2 ANQGSEA. V was pared by 4 bases and J by 0 bases, with 13 bases between. The CDR3 DNA reads as TGCAGCGTTGCGGGGGCCCAGAGCTCCTACAATGAGCAGTTCTTC. Residues: CSVAGAQSSYNEQFF.

The chain recombines TRBV6-6 with TRBJ1-2, with D uncertain. Germline CDR1 and CDR2: MNHNY and SVGAGI (reference sequence). Trimming took off 8 bases at V and 0 bases at J, with 10 bases between the two ends. This CDR3 has 13 residues. The CDR3 DNA sequence: TGTGCCAGCGGTCTGGTTCCTAACTATGGCTACACCTTC. It yields the protein CASGLVPNYGYTF.

The V and J genes are TRBV4-3 and TRBJ2-3; TRBD2 aligns across 8 bases. Germline values: CDR1 LGHNA, CDR2 YSLEER. CDR3 length equals 17 residues. V lost 0 bases to trimming and J lost 0 bases; unmatched junction nucleotides: 5. The CDR3 nucleotides read TGCGCCAGCAGCCAAGAACTACTAGCGGAGAGCACAGATACGCAGTATTTT. Translation: CASSQELLAESTDTQYF.

This chain connects TRBV19 to TRBJ1-1; D possibly corresponds to TRBD1 (6 bases). The CDR3 runs 13 residues. Trimming shortened V by 6 bases and J by 1 base, and 9 bases separated the two germline ends. CDR1 is LNHDA, CDR2 SQIVND, per germline (reference sequence). Written as DNA, the CDR3 is TGTGCCAGTAGCAAACAGGGGAACACTGAAGCTTTCTTT. This gives the protein CASSKQGNTEAFF.

The rearrangement links TRBV5-8 to TRBJ2-5; D may be TRBD1 or TRBD2 (5 bases each). The V end was cut by 0 bases, the J end by 5 bases, with 11 bases between. In germline, CDR1 is SGHTS, CDR2 YDEGEE. The CDR3 is 14 amino acids. CDR3 sequence: CASSLGRDGETQYF. The CDR3 region has the DNA TGTGCCAGCAGCTTGGGAAGGGACGGCGAGACCCAGTACTTC.

DNA for the CDR3: TGTGCCAGCAATTGGCGATTTGTGGACACCGGGGAGCTGTTTTTT. Its protein product is CASNWRFVDTGELFF. The rearrangement joins TRBV2 to TRBJ2-2; D gene ambiguous. Germline CDR1 is SNHLY and CDR2 is FYNNEI. The CDR3 runs to 15 residues. V was shortened by 7 bases and J by 3 bases, with 15 bases between the two germline ends.

This rearrangement joins TRBV6-4 to TRBJ2-7, with D perhaps TRBD1 or TRBD2 (5 bases each). The V end lost 7 bases, the J end lost 0 bases, and 22 bases lay between the germline ends. Germline V gene data show CDR1 as MRHNA and CDR2 as SNTAGT. The CDR3 is 17 amino acids. The CDR3 loop is CASTASPGRGSSYEQYF. As DNA, the CDR3 is TGTGCCAGCACCGCCTCCCCCGGACGGGGCAGCTCCTACGAGCAGTACTTC.

This clone showed up just once. The CDR3 bases are TGTGCCAGCAGCCGAGGGGCTTCGACACGCTCAACTAATGAAAAACTGTTTTTT. This sequence encodes CASSRGASTRSTNEKLFF. The genes are TRBV7-6 and TRBJ1-4; maybe TRBD1 (5 bases). The germline V and J ends were trimmed by 5 bases and 0 bases, with 19 bases remaining between them. The CDR3 length is 18 residues. Germline-derived CDR1 and CDR2 are SGHVS and FNYEAQ.

The V and J genes are TRBV6-5 and TRBJ1-3, with 7 bases aligning to TRBD1. Germline lookup yields CDR1 MNHEY and CDR2 SVGAGI. V shed 2 bases and J 3 bases; nucleotides not matched to a gene: 4. The CDR3 is 15 residues long. CDR3 coding DNA: TGTGCCAGCAGTTACCAGGGGGTGGGTGGAAACACCATATATTTT. Translating it yields CASSYQGVGGNTIYF.